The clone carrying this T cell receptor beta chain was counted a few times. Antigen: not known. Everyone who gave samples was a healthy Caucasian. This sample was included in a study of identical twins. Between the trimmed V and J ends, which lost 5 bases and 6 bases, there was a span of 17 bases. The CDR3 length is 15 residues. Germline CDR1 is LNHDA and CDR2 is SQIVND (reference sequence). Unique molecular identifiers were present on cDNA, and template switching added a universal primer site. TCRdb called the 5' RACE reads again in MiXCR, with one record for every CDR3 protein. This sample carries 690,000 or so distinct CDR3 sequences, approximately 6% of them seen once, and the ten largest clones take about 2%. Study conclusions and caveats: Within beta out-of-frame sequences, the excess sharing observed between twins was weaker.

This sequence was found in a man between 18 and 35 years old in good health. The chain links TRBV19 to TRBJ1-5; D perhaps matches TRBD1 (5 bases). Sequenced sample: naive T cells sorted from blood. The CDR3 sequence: CASSGDRAGGQPQHF. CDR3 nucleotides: TGTGCCAGTAGTGGAGACCGGGCCGGGGGTCAGCCCCAGCATTTT.